This entry lists 18 T cell receptor beta chains sequenced from one sample in a study of blood T cell repertoires in COVID-19. Only in-frame clones appear in the TCRdb table, and some are missing; sequencing was by immunoSEQ multiplex PCR. The sample includes under 300,000 clones, over 80% of them seen just once. Sequenced material: peripheral blood. Receptors were obtained from a man between 60 and 70 years old who had recovered from COVID-19.

The J gene is TRBJ2-1, the V gene TRBV19, with D perhaps matching TRBD2 (5 bases). CDR1 is LNHDA and CDR2 is SQIVND in the germline V gene (reference sequence). CDR3 length: 15 residues. Trimming left V 3 bases short and J 0 bases short, with 9 bases between. As DNA, the CDR3 is TGTGCCAGTAGTATCAAAGGGAGCTCCTACAATGAGCAGTTCTTC. It translates to CASSIKGSSYNEQFF.

This rearrangement joins TRBV15 to TRBJ1-1; 9 bases align to TRBD1. Germline CDR1 and CDR2: LNHNV and YYDKDF (reference sequence). V lost 0 bases, J lost 3 bases, and 8 bases stayed unmatched. The CDR3 runs to 17 residues. In nucleotides, the CDR3 is TGTGCCACCAGCAGAGAGTTGAATTACAGGGGGCACACTGAAGCTTTCTTT. Protein sequence: CATSRELNYRGHTEAFF. Together with reference TRBV15 and TRBJ1-1, the CDR3 gives the full variable domain: DAMVIQNPRYQVTQFGKPVTLSCSQTLNHNVMYWYQQKSSQAPKLLFHYYDKDFNNEADTPDNFQSRRPNTSFCFLDIRSPGLGDTAMYLCATSRELNYRGHTEAFFGQGTRLTVV.

Comment on this clone: Other DNA sequences of this sample code for an identical CDR3. The chain combines TRBV18 with TRBJ1-6; 7 bases agree with TRBD1. The V gene's germline CDR1 is KGHSH and CDR2 LQKENI. V shed 6 bases, J shed 6 bases, and the junction held 5 bases outside the gene matches. The CDR3 totals 14 residues. The CDR3 sequence is CASSQDRSNSPLHF. The CDR3 DNA reads TGTGCCAGCTCGCAGGACAGGAGTAATTCACCCCTCCACTTT.

The rearrangement joins TRBV6-6 to TRBJ1-2, with D possibly being TRBD1 (5 bases). This CDR3 spans 14 amino acids. Germline assignment: CDR1 MNHNY and CDR2 SVGAGI (reference sequence). The V and J ends lost 5 bases and 4 bases respectively, with 14 bases between them. CDR3 bases: TGTGCCAGCAGTCCGGGGGGTGGCAGCTATGGCTACACCTTC. Amino acids: CASSPGGGSYGYTF.

The chain combines TRBV12-3 or TRBV12-4 with TRBJ2-7; D unresolved. This CDR3 has 13 amino acids. The V gene lost 0 bases and the J gene lost 6 bases, with 9 bases spanning the gap. CDR3 nucleotide sequence: TGTGCCAGCAGTTTAGCGCTGGCCAGCGAGCAGTACTTC. This gives the protein CASSLALASEQYF.

The gene calls are TRBV29-1 and TRBJ2-3; 9 nucleotides align to TRBD2. The CDR3 is made up of 13 amino acids. The V and J ends lost 7 bases and 4 bases, in that order; junction bases with no gene match: 6. The V gene's germline CDR1 is SQVTM and CDR2 ANQGSEA. The CDR3 region has the DNA TGCAGCGCTGGGGAGCGGGGGGCAGATACGCAGTATTTT. This sequence encodes CSAGERGADTQYF.

The V and J genes are TRBV27 and TRBJ2-7, with 7 bases identical to TRBD2. After removal of 5 bases from V and 9 bases from J, the junction contained 22 bases not matched to a gene. The CDR3 is 17 residues long. Germline V gene sequence: CDR1 MNHEY, CDR2 SMNVEV (reference sequence). CDR3 sequence: CASSPLPLGLVATRQYF. CDR3 in DNA: TGTGCCAGCAGTCCCCTCCCCCTCGGACTAGTAGCTACGCGGCAGTACTTC.

This chain links TRBV10-3 with TRBJ1-2; D is unclear. The ends were cut back, 1 base at V and 8 bases at J, with 17 bases in the middle. The germline V gene encodes CDR1 ENHRY and CDR2 SYGVKD. This CDR3 is built from 15 residues. CDR3 DNA: TGTGCCATCAGTGAGTTCGCTCGAGAGGTCTTGGGCTACACCTTC. The encoded protein is CAISEFAREVLGYTF.

The chain links TRBV28 to TRBJ2-7; 10 positions match TRBD1. V trimming: 6 bases; J trimming: 3 bases; junction bases outside the gene matches: 5. Germline V gene data show CDR1 as MDHEN and CDR2 as SYDVKM. CDR3 length equals 14 residues. CDR3 coding DNA: TGTGCCAGCAGGGGGACAGGGGCGAGCTACGAGCAGTACTTC. Amino acid sequence: CASRGTGASYEQYF.

Notes on this clone: Being one base from a much bigger clone, this may be a read error. V gene TRBV7-6 combines with J gene TRBJ2-2; possibly TRBD1 for D (5 bases). This CDR3 has 15 amino acids. Germline loops: CDR1 SGHVS, CDR2 FNYEAQ. Trimming cost V 1 base and J 0 bases, with 6 bases left between them. CDR3 sequence: CASSLGQTNTGELFF. CDR3 nucleotides: TGTGCCAGCAGCTTAGGACAGACGAACACCGGGGAGCTGTTTTTT.

The V call is TRBV5-1, the J call TRBJ1-4; D perhaps matches TRBD1 (5 bases). V dropped 3 bases and J dropped 1 base, with 13 bases sitting between them. The CDR3 spans 16 residues. Germline V CDR1 and CDR2: SGHRS, YFSETQ. The CDR3 DNA reads TGCGCCAGCAGCTCTCAAGGGGTTGGAACTAATGAAAAACTGTTTTTT. Translation: CASSSQGVGTNEKLFF.

V usage is TRBV7-6 and J usage is TRBJ1-4; 9 bases agree with TRBD1. Germline-derived CDR1 and CDR2 are SGHVS and FNYEAQ. The CDR3 totals 15 residues. The trim removed 3 bases at V and 7 bases at J, leaving 6 bases unmatched. The CDR3 is CASSLGQGLVEKLFF. The CDR3 DNA is TGTGCCAGCAGCTTGGGACAGGGACTAGTTGAAAAACTGTTTTTT.

A word on this clone: Other DNA sequences in the sample encode the same CDR3. V gene TRBV3-1 (or the pseudogene TRBV3-2) combines with J gene TRBJ2-7; 9 nucleotides line up with TRBD2. This CDR3 spans 15 amino acids. J lost 2 bases, V lost 1 base, and 3 bases had no gene match. Germline V gene sequence: CDR1 LGHDT, CDR2 YNNKEL (reference sequence). The CDR3 DNA reads TGTGCCAGCAGCCAAGCAGCGGGAGGTCCCTACGAGCAGTACTTC. It is translated as CASSQAAGGPYEQYF.

The chain has TRBV5-4 and TRBJ1-2; 9 bases are shared with TRBD1. Germline CDR1 is SGHNT and CDR2 is YYREEE (reference sequence). The CDR3 consists of 14 residues. V lost 4 bases, J lost 4 bases, and 5 bases stayed unmatched. CDR3 in amino acids: CASSATGGSYGYTF. The CDR3 coding sequence is TGTGCCAGCAGCGCGACAGGGGGTAGCTATGGCTACACCTTC.

V is TRBV9 and J is TRBJ1-2; 7 positions match TRBD1. The germline gives CDR1 SGDLS, CDR2 YYNGEE. The CDR3 has 14 amino acids. The ends lost 0 bases at V and 7 bases at J; junction bases unmatched: 6. The CDR3 loop is CASSVVVTGFGYTF. The CDR3 DNA is TGTGCCAGCAGCGTAGTAGTGACAGGGTTTGGCTACACCTTC.

The V and J genes are TRBV5-1 and TRBJ2-2; D call uncertain. Trimming shortened V by 0 bases and J by 7 bases, and 4 bases separated the two germline ends. Germline V gene sequence: CDR1 SGHRS, CDR2 YFSETQ. The CDR3 spans 12 residues. CDR3 nucleotides: TGCGCCAGCAGCTTGGGCGGCGGGGAGCTGTTTTTT. Residues: CASSLGGGELFF.

V is TRBV27 and J is TRBJ2-7; 11 positions agree with TRBD1. The germline V gene has CDR1 MNHEY and CDR2 SMNVEV (reference sequence). V lost 5 bases to trimming and J lost 4 bases; unmatched junction nucleotides: 4. The CDR3 consists of 14 residues. The CDR3 loop is CASSRGQGAYEQYF. CDR3 coding DNA: TGTGCCAGCAGTCGCGGACAGGGGGCTTACGAGCAGTACTTC.

The rearrangement uses TRBV5-5 and TRBJ1-1, with TRBD1 matching over 7 bases. CDR3 length: 12 amino acids. The germline V gene encodes CDR1 SGHKS and CDR2 YYEKEE (reference sequence). The ends lost 2 bases at V and 7 bases at J; junction bases unmatched: 2. CDR3 bases: TGTGCCAGCAGCTTCTCAGGGGGTGAAGCTTTCTTT. Translated: CASSFSGGEAFF.